The next 5 T cell receptor beta chains were all read from a single sample in a study of blood T cell repertoires in COVID-19. TCRdb's copy holds only in-frame clones and misses some; the assay was immunoSEQ multiplex PCR. Here the sample spans tens of thousands of clones, 80% being singletons. The specimen sequenced was peripheral blood. Receptor source: a woman older than 75 with acute or convalescent COVID-19.

The genes are TRBV23-1 and TRBJ1-2, with unresolved D. TRBV23-1 counts as an open reading frame of uncertain function. Trimming left V 0 bases short and J 3 bases short, with 11 bases between. This CDR3 contains 15 residues. The CDR3 region is CASSQSRPVDYGYTF. Written as DNA, the CDR3 is TGCGCCAGCAGTCAATCGAGGCCTGTAGACTATGGCTACACCTTC.

The chain is built from TRBV30 and TRBJ1-1, with no clear D. CDR3 length equals 15 residues. Between the trimmed V and J ends, which lost 3 bases and 0 bases, there was a span of 14 bases. The germline CDR1 and CDR2 sequences are GTSNPN and SVGIG (reference sequence). CDR3 loop: CAWSALKNMNTEAFF. For the CDR3, the DNA is TGTGCCTGGAGCGCCCTTAAGAACATGAACACTGAAGCTTTCTTT. Complete variable domain (other parts from reference TRBV30 and TRBJ1-1): SQTIHQWPATLVQPVGSPLSLECTVEGTSNPNLYWYRQAAGRGLQLLFYSVGIGQISSEVPQNLSASRPQDRQFILSSKKLLLSDSGFYLCAWSALKNMNTEAFFGQGTRLTVV.

J is TRBJ1-1 and V is TRBV19, with 8 bases lining up with TRBD1. The CDR3 totals 14 residues. J gave up 6 bases and V 11 bases, and 14 bases lay outside the gene matches. Germline CDR1 is LNHDA and CDR2 is SQIVND (reference sequence). DNA for the CDR3: TGTGCCGCTACAGGACAGGGTATAGGCGCTGAAGCTTTCTTT. Protein sequence: CAATGQGIGAEAFF.

V usage is TRBV10-1 and J usage is TRBJ1-1, with a tentative D call TRBD1 (6 bases). The CDR3 runs 14 residues. V was cut by 3 bases and J by 0 bases, with 8 bases left in between. Germline CDR1 is WNHNN and CDR2 is SYGVQD (reference sequence). This chain's CDR3 is CASSDQGLNTEAFF. As DNA, the CDR3 is TGCGCCAGCAGTGACCAGGGGCTGAACACTGAAGCTTTCTTT.

This chain uses TRBV27 with TRBJ2-4; D gene uncertain. From germline, CDR1 is MNHEY and CDR2 SMNVEV (reference sequence). V dropped 6 bases and J dropped 9 bases, with 15 bases sitting between them. This CDR3 region has 13 residues. The CDR3 here is CASRGYSDTIQYF. CDR3 DNA sequence: TGTGCCAGCAGAGGATACAGTGACACCATTCAGTACTTC.